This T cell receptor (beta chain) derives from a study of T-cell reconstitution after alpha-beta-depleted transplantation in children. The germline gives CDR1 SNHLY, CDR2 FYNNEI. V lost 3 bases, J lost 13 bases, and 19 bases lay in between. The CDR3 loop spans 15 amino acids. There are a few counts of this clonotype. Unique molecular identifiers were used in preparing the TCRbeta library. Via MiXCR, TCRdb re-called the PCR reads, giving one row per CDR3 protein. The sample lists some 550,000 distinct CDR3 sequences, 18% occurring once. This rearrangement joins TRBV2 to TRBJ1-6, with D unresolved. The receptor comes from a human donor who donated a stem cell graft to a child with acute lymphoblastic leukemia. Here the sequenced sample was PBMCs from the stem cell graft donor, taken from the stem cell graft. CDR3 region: CASSEVSGGKNPLHF. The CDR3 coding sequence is TGTGCCAGCAGTGAGGTTTCAGGCGGAAAGAATCCCCTCCACTTT.